This T cell receptor (beta chain) is from a study of T cell responses to AZD1222 COVID-19 vaccine. Sequencing used immunoSEQ multiplex PCR; TCRdb keeps in-frame clones, though not all of them. The sample contains about 70,000 clones, 70% to 90% of which appear only once. The sample was peripheral blood, taken 28 days after the second AZD1222 dose. The TCR originated in an adult who received the AZD1222 COVID-19 vaccine.

The chain's CDR3 is CASSLASLAGYSSYEQYF. The DNA of the CDR3 is TGTGCCAGCAGCTTAGCGTCACTAGCGGGATACTCCTCCTACGAGCAGTACTTC. V and J are TRBV7-2 and TRBJ2-7; 10 positions agree with TRBD2. CDR3 size: 18 residues. The V gene's germline CDR1 is SGHTA and CDR2 FQGNSA. With 0 bases clipped from V and 0 bases from J, the junction kept 8 bases outside the gene matches.